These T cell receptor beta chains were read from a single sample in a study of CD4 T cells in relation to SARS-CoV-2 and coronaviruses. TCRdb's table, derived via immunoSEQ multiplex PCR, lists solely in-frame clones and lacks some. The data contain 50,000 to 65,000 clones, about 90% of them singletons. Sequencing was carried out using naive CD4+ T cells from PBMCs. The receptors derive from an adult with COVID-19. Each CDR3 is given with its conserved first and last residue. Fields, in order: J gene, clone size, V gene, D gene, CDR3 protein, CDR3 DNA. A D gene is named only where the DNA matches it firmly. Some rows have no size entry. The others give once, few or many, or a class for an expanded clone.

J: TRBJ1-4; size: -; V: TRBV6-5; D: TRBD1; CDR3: CASRKQGINEKLFF; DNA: TGTGCCAGCAGAAAACAGGGGATTAATGAAAAACTGTTTTTT
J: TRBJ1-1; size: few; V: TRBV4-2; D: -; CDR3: CASSQGGENTEAFF; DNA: TGTGCCAGCAGCCAAGGGGGAGAGAACACTGAAGCTTTCTTT
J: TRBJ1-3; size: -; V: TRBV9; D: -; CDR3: CASSVGTVGNTIYF; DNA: TGTGCCAGCAGCGTTGGGACGGTCGGAAACACCATATATTTT
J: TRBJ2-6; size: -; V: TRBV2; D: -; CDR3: CASSPGGGSGANVLTF; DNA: TGTGCCAGCAGCCCAGGGGGGGGGTCTGGGGCCAACGTCCTGACTTTC
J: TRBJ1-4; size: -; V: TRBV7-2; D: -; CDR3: CASSLEGTTNEKLFF; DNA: TGTGCCAGCAGCTTAGAAGGGACCACTAATGAAAAACTGTTTTTT
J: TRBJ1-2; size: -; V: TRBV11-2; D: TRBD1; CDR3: CASSLDPGGASGYTF; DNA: TGTGCCAGCAGCTTAGACCCAGGGGGCGCGAGTGGCTACACCTTC
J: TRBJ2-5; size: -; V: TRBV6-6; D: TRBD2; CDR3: CASRQLAGVETQYF; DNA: TGTGCCAGCAGACAACTAGCGGGAGTAGAGACCCAGTACTTC
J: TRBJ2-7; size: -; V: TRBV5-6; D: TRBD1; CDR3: CASSFPDRGHSEQYF; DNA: TGTGCCAGCAGCTTCCCGGACAGGGGGCATAGCGAGCAGTACTTC
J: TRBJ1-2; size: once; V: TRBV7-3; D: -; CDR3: CASSPGGESNYGYTF; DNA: TGTGCCAGCAGCCCGGGGGGGGAGTCTAACTATGGCTACACCTTC
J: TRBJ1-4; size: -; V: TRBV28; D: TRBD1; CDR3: CASSPGTANEKLFF; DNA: TGTGCCAGCAGTCCCGGGACAGCAAATGAAAAACTGTTTTTT
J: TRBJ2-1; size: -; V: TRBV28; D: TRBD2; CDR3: CASHPSSWTSGSPGYNEQFF; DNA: TGTGCCAGCCATCCGTCGTCCTGGACTAGCGGGAGTCCTGGGTACAATGAGCAGTTCTTC
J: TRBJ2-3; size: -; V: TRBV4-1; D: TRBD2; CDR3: CASSQTSGTTSTDTQYF; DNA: TGCGCCAGCAGCCAAACTAGCGGGACAACTAGCACAGATACGCAGTATTTT
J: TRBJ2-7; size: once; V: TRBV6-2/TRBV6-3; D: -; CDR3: CASSLTYEQYF; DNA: TGTGCCAGCAGTCTAACCTACGAGCAGTACTTC